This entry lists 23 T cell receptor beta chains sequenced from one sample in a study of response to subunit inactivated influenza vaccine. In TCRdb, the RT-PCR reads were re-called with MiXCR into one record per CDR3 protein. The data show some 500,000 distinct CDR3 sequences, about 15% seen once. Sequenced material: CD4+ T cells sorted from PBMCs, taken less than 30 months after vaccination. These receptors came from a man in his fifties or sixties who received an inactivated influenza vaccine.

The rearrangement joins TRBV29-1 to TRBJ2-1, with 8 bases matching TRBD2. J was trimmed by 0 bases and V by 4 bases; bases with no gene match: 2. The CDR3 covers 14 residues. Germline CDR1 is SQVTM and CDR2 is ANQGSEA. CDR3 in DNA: TGCAGCGTTGCGGGACTAGTCTCCTACAATGAGCAGTTCTTC. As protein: CSVAGLVSYNEQFF.

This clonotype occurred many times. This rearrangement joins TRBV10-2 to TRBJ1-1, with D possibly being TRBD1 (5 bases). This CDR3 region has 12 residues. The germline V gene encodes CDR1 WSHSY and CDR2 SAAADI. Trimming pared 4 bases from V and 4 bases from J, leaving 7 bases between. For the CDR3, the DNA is TGCGCCAGCAGTGGACAGTTCACTGAAGCTTTCTTT. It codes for CASSGQFTEAFF.

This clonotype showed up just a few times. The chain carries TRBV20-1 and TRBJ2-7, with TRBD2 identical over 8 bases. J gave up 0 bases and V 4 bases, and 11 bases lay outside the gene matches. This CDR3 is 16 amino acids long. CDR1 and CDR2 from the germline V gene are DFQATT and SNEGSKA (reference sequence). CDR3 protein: CSATAWGGGSSYEQYF. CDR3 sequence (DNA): TGCAGTGCTACGGCCTGGGGCGGGGGGAGCTCCTACGAGCAGTACTTC.

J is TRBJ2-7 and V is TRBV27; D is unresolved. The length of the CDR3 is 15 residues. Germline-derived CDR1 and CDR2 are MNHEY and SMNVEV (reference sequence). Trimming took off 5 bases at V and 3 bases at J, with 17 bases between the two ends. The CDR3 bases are TGTGCCAGCAGTCCGGACGGCTTCGTCGACTACGAGCAGTACTTC. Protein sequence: CASSPDGFVDYEQYF.

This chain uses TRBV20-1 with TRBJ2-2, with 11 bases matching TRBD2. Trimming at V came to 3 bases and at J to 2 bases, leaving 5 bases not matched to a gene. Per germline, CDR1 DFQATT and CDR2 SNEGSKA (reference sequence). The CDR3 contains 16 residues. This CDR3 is CSARATSGGNTGELFF. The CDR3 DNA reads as TGCAGTGCTAGGGCCACTAGCGGGGGTAACACCGGGGAGCTGTTTTTT.

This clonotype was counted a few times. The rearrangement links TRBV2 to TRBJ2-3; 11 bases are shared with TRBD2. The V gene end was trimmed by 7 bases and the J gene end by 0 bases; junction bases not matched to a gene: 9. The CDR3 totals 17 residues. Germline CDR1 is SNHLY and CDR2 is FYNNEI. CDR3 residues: CASTKTSGASSTDTQYF. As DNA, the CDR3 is TGTGCCAGCACCAAGACTAGCGGGGCATCTAGCACAGATACGCAGTATTTT.

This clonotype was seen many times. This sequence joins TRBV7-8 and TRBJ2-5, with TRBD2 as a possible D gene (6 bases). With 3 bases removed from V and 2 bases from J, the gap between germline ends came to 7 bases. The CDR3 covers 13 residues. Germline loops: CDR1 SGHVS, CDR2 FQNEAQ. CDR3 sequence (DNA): TGTGCCAGCAGCTTTAGCGGACAAGAGACCCAGTACTTC. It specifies CASSFSGQETQYF.

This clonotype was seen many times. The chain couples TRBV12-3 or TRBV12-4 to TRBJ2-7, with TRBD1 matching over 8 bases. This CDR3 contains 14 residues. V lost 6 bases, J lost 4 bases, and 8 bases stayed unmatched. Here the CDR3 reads CASSPTGGSYEQYF. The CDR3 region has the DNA TGTGCCAGCAGCCCTACAGGGGGATCGTACGAGCAGTACTTC.

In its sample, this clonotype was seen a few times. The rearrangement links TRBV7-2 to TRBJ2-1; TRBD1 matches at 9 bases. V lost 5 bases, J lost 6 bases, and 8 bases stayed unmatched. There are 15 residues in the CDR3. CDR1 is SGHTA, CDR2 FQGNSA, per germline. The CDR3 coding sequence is TGTGCCAGCAGCAGGGGACAGGGCTTGAGCAATGAGCAGTTCTTC. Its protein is CASSRGQGLSNEQFF.

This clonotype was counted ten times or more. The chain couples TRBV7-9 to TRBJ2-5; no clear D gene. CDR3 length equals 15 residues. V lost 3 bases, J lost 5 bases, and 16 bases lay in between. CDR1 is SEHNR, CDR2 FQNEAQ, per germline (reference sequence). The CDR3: CASSFHSGGRETQYF. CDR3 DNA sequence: TGTGCCAGCAGCTTTCACAGTGGTGGCCGGGAGACCCAGTACTTC.

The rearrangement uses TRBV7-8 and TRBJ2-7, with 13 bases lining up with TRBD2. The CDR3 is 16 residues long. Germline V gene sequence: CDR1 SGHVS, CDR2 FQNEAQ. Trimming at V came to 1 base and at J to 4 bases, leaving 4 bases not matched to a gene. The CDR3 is CASSLGGLAGVYEQYF. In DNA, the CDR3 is TGTGCCAGCAGCTTAGGTGGACTAGCGGGAGTTTACGAGCAGTACTTC.

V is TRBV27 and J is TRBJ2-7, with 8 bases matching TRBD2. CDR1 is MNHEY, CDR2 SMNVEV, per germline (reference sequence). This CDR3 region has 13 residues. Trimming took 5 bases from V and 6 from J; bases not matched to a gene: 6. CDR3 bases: TGTGCCAGCAGTCCCGGACTAGCCGGCGAGCAGTACTTC. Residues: CASSPGLAGEQYF.

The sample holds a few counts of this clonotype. The DNA for the CDR3 is TGCAGTGCTGGGCCAGATCCAAATACGCAGTATTTT. Translating it yields CSAGPDPNTQYF. The V gene is TRBV20-1, the J gene TRBJ2-3, with D unclear. Per the germline V gene, CDR1 is DFQATT and CDR2 is SNEGSKA (reference sequence). The ends were cut back, 5 bases at V and 7 bases at J, with 13 bases in the middle. The CDR3 runs to 12 residues.

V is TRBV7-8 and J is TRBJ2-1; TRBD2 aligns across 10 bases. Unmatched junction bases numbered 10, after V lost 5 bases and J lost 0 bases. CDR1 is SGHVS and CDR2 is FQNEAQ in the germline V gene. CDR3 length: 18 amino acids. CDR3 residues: CASSNSGTSASSYNEQFF. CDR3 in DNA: TGTGCCAGCAGCAACTCCGGGACTAGCGCGAGCTCCTACAATGAGCAGTTCTTC.

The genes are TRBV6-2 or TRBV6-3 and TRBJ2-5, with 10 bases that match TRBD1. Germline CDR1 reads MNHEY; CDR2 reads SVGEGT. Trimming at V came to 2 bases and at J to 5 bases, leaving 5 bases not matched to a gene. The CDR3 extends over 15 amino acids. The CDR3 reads CASSYATGGRETQYF. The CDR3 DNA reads TGTGCCAGCAGTTACGCGACAGGGGGCCGGGAGACCCAGTACTTC.

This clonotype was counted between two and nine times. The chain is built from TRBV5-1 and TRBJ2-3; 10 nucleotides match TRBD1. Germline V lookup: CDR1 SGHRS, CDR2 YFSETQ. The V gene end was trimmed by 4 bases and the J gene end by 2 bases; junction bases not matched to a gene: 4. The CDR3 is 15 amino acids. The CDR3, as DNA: TGCGCCAGCAGCCCTGGACAGGGGGACACAGATACGCAGTATTTT. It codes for CASSPGQGDTDTQYF.

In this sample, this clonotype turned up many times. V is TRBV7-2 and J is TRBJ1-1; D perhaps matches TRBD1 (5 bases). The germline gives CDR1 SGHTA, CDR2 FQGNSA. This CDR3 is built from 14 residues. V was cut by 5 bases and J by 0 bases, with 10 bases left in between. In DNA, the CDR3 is TGTGCCAGCAGCCCCGGGACGGTGAACACTGAAGCTTTCTTT. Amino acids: CASSPGTVNTEAFF.

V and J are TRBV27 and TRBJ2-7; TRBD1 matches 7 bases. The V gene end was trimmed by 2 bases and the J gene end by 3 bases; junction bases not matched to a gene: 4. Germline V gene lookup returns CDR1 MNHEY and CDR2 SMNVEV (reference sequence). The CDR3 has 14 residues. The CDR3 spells CASSLHRGNYEQYF. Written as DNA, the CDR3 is TGTGCCAGCAGTTTACACAGGGGTAACTACGAGCAGTACTTC.

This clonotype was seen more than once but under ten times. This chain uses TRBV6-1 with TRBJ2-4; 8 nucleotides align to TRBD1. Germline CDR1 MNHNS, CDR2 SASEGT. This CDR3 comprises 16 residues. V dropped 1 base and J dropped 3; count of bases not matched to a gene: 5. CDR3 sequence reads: CASSEVGQGFKNIQYF. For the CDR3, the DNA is TGTGCCAGCAGTGAAGTCGGACAGGGATTCAAAAACATTCAGTACTTC.

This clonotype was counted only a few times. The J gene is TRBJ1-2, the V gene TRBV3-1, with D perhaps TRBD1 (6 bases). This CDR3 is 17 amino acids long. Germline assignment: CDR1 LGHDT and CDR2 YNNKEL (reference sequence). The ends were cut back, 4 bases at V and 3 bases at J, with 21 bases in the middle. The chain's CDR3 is CASSPREYRESYYGYTF. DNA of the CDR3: TGTGCCAGCAGCCCAAGGGAATACAGGGAATCTTACTATGGCTACACCTTC.

As DNA, the CDR3 is TGTGCCAGCAGCTTAAACGGCGTTAGCACAGATACGCAGTATTTT. It translates to CASSLNGVSTDTQYF. This chain joins TRBV11-2 and TRBJ2-3; D is unclear. V was cut by 2 bases and J by 0 bases, with 9 bases left in between. The CDR3 is 15 amino acids. The germline V gene has CDR1 SGHAT and CDR2 FQNNGV. Complete variable domain (other parts from reference TRBV11-2 and TRBJ2-3): EAGVAQSPRYKIIEKRQSVAFWCNPISGHATLYWYQQILGQGPKLLIQFQNNGVVDDSQLPKDRFSAERLKGVDSTLKIQPAKLEDSAVYLCASSLNGVSTDTQYFGPGTRLTVL.

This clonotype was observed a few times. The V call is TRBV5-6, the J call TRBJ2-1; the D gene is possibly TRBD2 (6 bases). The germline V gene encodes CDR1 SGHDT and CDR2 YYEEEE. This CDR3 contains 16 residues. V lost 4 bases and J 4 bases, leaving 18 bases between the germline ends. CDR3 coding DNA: TGTGCCAGCAGCCGGAGGGCGGACTGGCCGTACAATGAGCAGTTCTTC. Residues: CASSRRADWPYNEQFF.

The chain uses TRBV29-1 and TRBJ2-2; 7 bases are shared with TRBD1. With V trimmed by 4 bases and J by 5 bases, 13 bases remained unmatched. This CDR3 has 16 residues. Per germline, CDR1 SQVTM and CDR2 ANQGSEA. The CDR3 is CSVGQGHTSGTGELFF. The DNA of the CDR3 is TGCAGCGTTGGACAGGGACACACGTCGGGGACCGGGGAGCTGTTTTTT.